This T cell receptor (beta chain) was recorded in a study of T cells in Graves' hyperthyroidism and ophthalmopathy. The TCR beta CDR3 regions underwent amplification using RNA transcripts as the source. First-round RT-PCR of the TCR CDR3 relied on the HTBI primer set. TCRdb used MiXCR to reprocess the multiplex PCR reads, holding one entry per CDR3 protein. This sample has about 410,000 distinct CDR3 sequences, with around 13% found just once. This clonotype showed up many times. The CDR3 sequence is 14 residues long. The V end was cut by 2 bases, the J end by 1 base, with 7 bases between. Germline V gene sequence: CDR1 KGHDR, CDR2 SFDVKD.

Sequenced material: blood. The TCR originated in a woman in her 30s with Graves' ophthalmopathy. J is TRBJ2-5 and V is TRBV24-1; D is uncertain. CDR3 coding DNA: TGTGCCACCAGTGATTGGTTCGGCCAAGAGACCCAGTACTTC. This gives the protein CATSDWFGQETQYF.